This T cell receptor beta chain was obtained from a study of T cell repertoires in chronic hepatitis B (dated by TCRdb to between 2018 and 2020). To prepare the library, the immunoSEQ multiplex PCR assay was applied. The table comes from immuneACCESS by way of TCRdb, which keeps in-frame sequences with V and J called. Part of the clones is missing from these tables; in studies checked, under half for an unresolved V gene and the rest for unknown reasons. The table for this sample lists about 500 clones; approximately 78% of them were counted only once. Roughly 29% of the sample is held by the ten biggest clonotypes. There are a few counts of this clone. There is no known antigen for this receptor. No base-level quality is on record; no much larger clone is a single base apart. The germline V gene specifies MDHEN as CDR1 and SYDVKM as CDR2. From V the trimming removes 0 bases and from J it removes 1 base, while the gene matches leave 5 bases of the junction unaccounted for. Spanning cysteine to phenylalanine, the CDR3 consists of 17 amino acids. The read is trimmed to its CDR3 DNA, 51 bases read in frame from base 1.

Rearrangement joined TRBV28 to TRBJ2-3, and 9 junctional nucleotides match TRBD1. The receptor comes from a human donor with chronic hepatitis B virus infection. The sample taken for sequencing was total CD8+ T cells from PBMCs. The CDR3: CASSLWGQGDGTDTQYF. The DNA sequence is TGTGCCAGCAGTTTATGGGGACAGGGAGATGGCACAGATACGCAGTATTTT.